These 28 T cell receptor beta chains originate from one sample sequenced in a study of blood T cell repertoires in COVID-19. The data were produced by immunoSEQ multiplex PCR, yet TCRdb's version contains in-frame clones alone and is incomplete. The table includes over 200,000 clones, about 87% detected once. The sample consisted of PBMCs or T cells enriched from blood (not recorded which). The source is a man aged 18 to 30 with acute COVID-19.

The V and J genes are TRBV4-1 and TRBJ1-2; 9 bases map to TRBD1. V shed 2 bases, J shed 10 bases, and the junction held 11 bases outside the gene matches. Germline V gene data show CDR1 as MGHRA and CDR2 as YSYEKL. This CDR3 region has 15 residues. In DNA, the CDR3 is TGCGCCAGCAGCCAAATGGGACAGGGCCTTGCGGACTACACCTTC. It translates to CASSQMGQGLADYTF.

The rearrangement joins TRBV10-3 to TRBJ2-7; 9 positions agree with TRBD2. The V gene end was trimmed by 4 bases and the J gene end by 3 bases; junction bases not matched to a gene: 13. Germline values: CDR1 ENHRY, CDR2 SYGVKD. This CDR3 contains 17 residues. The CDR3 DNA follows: TGTGCCATCAGTGCTGGCCCGGGTAGCGGGAGTAACTACGAGCAGTACTTC. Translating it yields CAISAGPGSGSNYEQYF.

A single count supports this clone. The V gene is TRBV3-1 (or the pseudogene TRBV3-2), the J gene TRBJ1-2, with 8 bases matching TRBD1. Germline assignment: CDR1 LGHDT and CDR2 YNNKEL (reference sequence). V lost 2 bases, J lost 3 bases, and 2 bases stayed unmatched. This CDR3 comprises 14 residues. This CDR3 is CASSQQGADYGYTF. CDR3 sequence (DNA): TGTGCCAGCAGCCAACAGGGGGCGGACTATGGCTACACCTTC.

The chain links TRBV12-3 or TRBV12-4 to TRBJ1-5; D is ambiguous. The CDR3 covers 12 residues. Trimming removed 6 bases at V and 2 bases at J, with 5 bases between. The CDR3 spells CASSVGNQPQHF. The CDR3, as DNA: TGTGCCAGCAGCGTAGGCAATCAGCCCCAGCATTTT.

The DNA for the CDR3 is TGTGCCAGCCCCGCACAGGGCTTCGGAACTGAAGCTTTCTTT. Protein sequence: CASPAQGFGTEAFF. V is TRBV6-6 and J is TRBJ1-1; tentatively, D is TRBD1 (6 bases). V lost 8 bases, J lost 5 bases, and 18 bases lay in between. CDR1 is MNHNY, CDR2 SVGAGI, per germline (reference sequence). The CDR3 spans 14 residues.

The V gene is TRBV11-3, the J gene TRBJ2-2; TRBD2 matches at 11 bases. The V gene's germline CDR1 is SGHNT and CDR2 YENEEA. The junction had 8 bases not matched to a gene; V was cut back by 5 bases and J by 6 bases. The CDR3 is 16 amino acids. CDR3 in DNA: TGTGCCAGCAGCCCTCTAGCGGGAGGCGGGGCCGGGGAGCTGTTTTTT. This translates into CASSPLAGGGAGELFF.

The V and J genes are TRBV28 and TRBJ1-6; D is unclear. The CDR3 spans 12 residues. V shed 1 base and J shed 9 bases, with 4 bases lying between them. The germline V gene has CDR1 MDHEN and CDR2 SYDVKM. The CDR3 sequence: CASSLFGSPLHF. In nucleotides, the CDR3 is TGTGCCAGCAGTTTATTCGGTTCACCCCTCCACTTT. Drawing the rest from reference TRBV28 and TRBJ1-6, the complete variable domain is DVKVTQSSRYLVKRTGEKVFLECVQDMDHENMFWYRQDPGLGLRLIYFSYDVKMKEKGDIPEGYSVSREKKERFSLILESASTNQTSMYLCASSLFGSPLHFGNGTRLTVT.

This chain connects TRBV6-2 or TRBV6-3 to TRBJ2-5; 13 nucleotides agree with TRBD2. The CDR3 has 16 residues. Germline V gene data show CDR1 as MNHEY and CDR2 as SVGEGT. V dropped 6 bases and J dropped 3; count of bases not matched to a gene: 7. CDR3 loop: CASSQYGLAGEETQYF. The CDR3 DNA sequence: TGTGCCAGCAGCCAGTACGGACTAGCGGGAGAAGAGACCCAGTACTTC.

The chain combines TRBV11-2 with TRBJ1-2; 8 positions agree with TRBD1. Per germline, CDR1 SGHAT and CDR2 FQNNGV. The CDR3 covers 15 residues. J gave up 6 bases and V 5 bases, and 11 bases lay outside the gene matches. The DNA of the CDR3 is TGTGCCAGCAGCCCGGGACAGGCCCTGGGGGATGGCTACACCTTC. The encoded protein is CASSPGQALGDGYTF.

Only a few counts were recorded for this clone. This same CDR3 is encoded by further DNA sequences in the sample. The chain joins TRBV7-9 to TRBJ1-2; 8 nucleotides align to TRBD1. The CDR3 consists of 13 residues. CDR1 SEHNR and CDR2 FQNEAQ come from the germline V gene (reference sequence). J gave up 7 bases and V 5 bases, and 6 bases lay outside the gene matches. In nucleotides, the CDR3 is TGTGCCAGCAGCCCACGGACAGGGTCTGGCTACACCTTC. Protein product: CASSPRTGSGYTF.

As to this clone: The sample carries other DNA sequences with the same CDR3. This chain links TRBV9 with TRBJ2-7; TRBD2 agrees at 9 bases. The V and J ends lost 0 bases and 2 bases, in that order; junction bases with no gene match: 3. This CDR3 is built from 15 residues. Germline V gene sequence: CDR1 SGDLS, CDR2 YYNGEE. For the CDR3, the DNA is TGTGCCAGCAGCGTAGGGGCTAGCGGGACCTACGAGCAGTACTTC. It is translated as CASSVGASGTYEQYF.

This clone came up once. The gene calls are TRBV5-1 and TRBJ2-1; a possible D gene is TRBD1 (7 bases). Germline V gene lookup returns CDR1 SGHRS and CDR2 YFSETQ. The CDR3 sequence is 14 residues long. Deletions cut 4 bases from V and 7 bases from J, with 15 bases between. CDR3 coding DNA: TGCGCCAGCAGCGGCGGACAGGCGGGGAATGAGCAGTTCTTC. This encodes CASSGGQAGNEQFF.

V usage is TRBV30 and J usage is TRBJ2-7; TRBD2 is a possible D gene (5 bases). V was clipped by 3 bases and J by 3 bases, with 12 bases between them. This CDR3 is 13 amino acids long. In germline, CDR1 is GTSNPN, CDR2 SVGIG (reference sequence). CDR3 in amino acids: CAWRAGMNYEQYF. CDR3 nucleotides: TGTGCCTGGAGGGCCGGGATGAACTACGAGCAGTACTTC.

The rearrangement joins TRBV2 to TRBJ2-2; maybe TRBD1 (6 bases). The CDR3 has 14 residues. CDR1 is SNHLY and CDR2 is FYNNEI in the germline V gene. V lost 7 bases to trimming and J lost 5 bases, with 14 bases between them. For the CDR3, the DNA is TGTGCCAGCAACGGTCAGGGGTATACCGGGGAGCTGTTTTTT. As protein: CASNGQGYTGELFF.

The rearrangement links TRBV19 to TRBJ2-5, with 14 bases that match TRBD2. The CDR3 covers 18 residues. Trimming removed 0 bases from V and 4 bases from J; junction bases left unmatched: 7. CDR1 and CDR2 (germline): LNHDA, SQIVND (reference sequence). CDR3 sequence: CASSIDPAGLAGVETQYF. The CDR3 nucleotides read TGTGCCAGTAGTATAGATCCGGCGGGACTAGCGGGAGTAGAGACCCAGTACTTC.

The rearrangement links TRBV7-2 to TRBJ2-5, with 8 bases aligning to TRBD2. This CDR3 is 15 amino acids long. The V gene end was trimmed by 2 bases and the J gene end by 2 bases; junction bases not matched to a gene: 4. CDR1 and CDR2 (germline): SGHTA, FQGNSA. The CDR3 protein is CASSLLGGGQETQYF. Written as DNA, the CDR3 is TGTGCCAGCAGCTTACTCGGGGGGGGGCAAGAGACCCAGTACTTC.

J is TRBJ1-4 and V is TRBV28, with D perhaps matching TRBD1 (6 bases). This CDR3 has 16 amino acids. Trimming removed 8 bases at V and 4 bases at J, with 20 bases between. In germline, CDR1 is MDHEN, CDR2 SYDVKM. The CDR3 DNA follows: TGTGCCAGCGGCCTGGGGGGGGCAGGAGATAATGAAAAACTGTTTTTT. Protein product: CASGLGGAGDNEKLFF.

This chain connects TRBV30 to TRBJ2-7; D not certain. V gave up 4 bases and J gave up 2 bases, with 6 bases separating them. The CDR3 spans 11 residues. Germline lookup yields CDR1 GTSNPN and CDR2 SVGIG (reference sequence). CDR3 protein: CAWTAAYEQYF. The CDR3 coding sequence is TGTGCCTGGACTGCAGCCTACGAGCAGTACTTC.

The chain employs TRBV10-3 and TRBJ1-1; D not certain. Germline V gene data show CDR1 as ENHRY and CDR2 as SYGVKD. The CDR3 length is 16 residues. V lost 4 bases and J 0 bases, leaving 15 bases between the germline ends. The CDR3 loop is CAISVSPGSLNTEAFF. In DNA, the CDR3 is TGTGCCATCAGTGTAAGCCCGGGTTCCCTGAACACTGAAGCTTTCTTT.

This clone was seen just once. As DNA, the CDR3 is TGTGCCAGCAGCTTGGGACTTCAAGAACCGCGTGAGCAGTACTTC. This codes for CASSLGLQEPREQYF. The chain uses TRBV5-4 and TRBJ2-7; no clear D gene. The CDR3 is 15 amino acids. Germline V gene lookup returns CDR1 SGHNT and CDR2 YYREEE (reference sequence). Trimming cost V 0 bases and J 7 bases, with 17 bases left between them.

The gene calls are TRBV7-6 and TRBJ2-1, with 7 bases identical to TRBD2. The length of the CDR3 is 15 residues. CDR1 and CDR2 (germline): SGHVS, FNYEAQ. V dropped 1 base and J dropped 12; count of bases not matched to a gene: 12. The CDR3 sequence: CASSLGGSPAGGQFF. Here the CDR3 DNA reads TGTGCCAGCAGCTTAGGCGGGAGCCCCGCCGGAGGGCAGTTCTTC.

DNA of the CDR3: TGTGCCAGCAGCTTCCCTGCTAGCGGGAGTTCAGATACGCAGTATTTT. This encodes CASSFPASGSSDTQYF. V is TRBV7-2 and J is TRBJ2-3; TRBD2 matches at 10 bases. Trimming took 3 bases from V and 4 from J; bases not matched to a gene: 7. Per germline, CDR1 SGHTA and CDR2 FQGNSA. CDR3 length equals 16 residues. Full variable domain (remainder filled in from reference TRBV7-2 and TRBJ2-3): GAGVSQSPSNKVTEKGKDVELRCDPISGHTALYWYRQSLGQGLEFLIYFQGNSAPDKSGLPSDRFSAERTGGSVSTLTIQRTQQEDSAVYLCASSFPASGSSDTQYFGPGTRLTVL.

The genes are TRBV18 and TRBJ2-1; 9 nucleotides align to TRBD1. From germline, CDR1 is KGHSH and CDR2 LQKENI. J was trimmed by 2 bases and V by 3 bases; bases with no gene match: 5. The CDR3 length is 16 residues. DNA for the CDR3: TGTGCCAGCTCACCCAAAGACAGGGGGACCTACAATGAGCAGTTCTTC. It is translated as CASSPKDRGTYNEQFF.

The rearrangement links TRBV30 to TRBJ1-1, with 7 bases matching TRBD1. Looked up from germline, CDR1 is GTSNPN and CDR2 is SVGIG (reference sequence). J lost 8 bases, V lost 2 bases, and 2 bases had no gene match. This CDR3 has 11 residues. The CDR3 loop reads CAWSWDSEAFF. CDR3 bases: TGTGCCTGGAGTTGGGACAGCGAAGCTTTCTTT. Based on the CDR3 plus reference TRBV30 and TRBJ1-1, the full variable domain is SQTIHQWPATLVQPVGSPLSLECTVEGTSNPNLYWYRQAAGRGLQLLFYSVGIGQISSEVPQNLSASRPQDRQFILSSKKLLLSDSGFYLCAWSWDSEAFFGQGTRLTVV.

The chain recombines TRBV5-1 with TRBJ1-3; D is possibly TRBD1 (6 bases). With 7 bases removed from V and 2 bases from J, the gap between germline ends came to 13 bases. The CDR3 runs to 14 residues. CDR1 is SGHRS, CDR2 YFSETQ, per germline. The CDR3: CASCLGAPGNTIYF. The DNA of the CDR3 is TGCGCCAGCTGTCTGGGGGCTCCTGGAAACACCATATATTTT. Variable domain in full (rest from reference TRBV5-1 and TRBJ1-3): KAGVTQTPRYLIKTRGQQVTLSCSPISGHRSVSWYQQTPGQGLQFLFEYFSETQRNKGNFPGRFSGRQFSNSRSEMNVSTLELGDSALYLCASCLGAPGNTIYFGEGSWLTVV.

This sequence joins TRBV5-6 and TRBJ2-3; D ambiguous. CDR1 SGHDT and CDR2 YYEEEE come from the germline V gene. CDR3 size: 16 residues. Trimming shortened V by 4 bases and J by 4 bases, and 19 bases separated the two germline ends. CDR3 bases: TGTGCCAGCAGCCTGATGGGTCAGGCGAGACCAGATACGCAGTATTTT. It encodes CASSLMGQARPDTQYF.

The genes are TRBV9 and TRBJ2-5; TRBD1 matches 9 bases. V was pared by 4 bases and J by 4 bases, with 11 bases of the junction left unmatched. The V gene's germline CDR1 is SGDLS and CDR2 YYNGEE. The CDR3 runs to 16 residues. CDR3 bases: TGTGCCAGCAGCAAGACAGGGGGTTGGAGCCGAGAGACCCAGTACTTC. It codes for CASSKTGGWSRETQYF.

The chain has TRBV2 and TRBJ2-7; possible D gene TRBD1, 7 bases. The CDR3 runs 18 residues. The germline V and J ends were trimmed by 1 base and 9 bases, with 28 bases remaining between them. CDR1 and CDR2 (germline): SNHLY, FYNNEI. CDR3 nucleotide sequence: TGTGCCAGCAGTGAAGGACCCACGGCGGGACAGAAATCTACGGGGCAGTACTTC. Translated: CASSEGPTAGQKSTGQYF.